The rows below give T cell receptor beta chains drawn from one sample of a study of regulatory T cells in long-lasting Graves disease. TCRdb fed the multiplex PCR reads into MiXCR, producing one record per CDR3 protein. The table has under 500,000 distinct CDR3 sequences, roughly 20% seen once. Sequences were derived from peripheral blood mononuclear cells (PBMCs), sampled when the disease was refractory, from a patient treated with antithyroid drugs. The receptor set was obtained from a female donor with Graves disease. CDR3s include the opening cysteine and the closing phenylalanine or tryptophan. D genes are given only for firm matches. Size tells how often a clone was seen (once, few, many) or the class of an expanded clone, and some rows leave it out.

j_gene: TRBJ1-1
d_gene: TRBD1
abundance: -
v_gene: TRBV5-5
CDR3nt: TGTGCCAGCAGCTTTACCAACACCGGGACAGGAGGGGTCTGGACTGAAGCTTTCTTT
CDR3aa: CASSFTNTGTGGVWTEAFF

j_gene: TRBJ2-7
d_gene: -
abundance: -
v_gene: TRBV5-6
CDR3nt: TGTGCCAGCAGCTCGCTTAGACAGGCGTCCTACGAGCAGTACTTC
CDR3aa: CASSSLRQASYEQYF

j_gene: TRBJ2-7
d_gene: TRBD2
abundance: many
v_gene: TRBV7-9
CDR3nt: TGTGCCAGCAGCCAGGGACTAGCGGGATATTACGAGCAGTACTTC
CDR3aa: CASSQGLAGYYEQYF

j_gene: TRBJ2-2
d_gene: -
abundance: many
v_gene: TRBV5-1
CDR3nt: TGCGCCAGCAGCTCACTCAAGAACACCGGGGAGCTGTTTTTT
CDR3aa: CASSSLKNTGELFF

j_gene: TRBJ2-7
d_gene: TRBD2
abundance: many
v_gene: TRBV7-9
CDR3nt: TGTGCCAGCAGCCACGCAGGGAGGGTCTACGAGCAGTACTTC
CDR3aa: CASSHAGRVYEQYF

j_gene: TRBJ1-5
d_gene: TRBD1
abundance: few
v_gene: TRBV7-2
CDR3nt: TGTGCCAGCAGCTTAGTTTTAGGGGGGCTGGGACAGCTCCAGCATTTT
CDR3aa: CASSLVLGGLGQLQHF

j_gene: TRBJ2-7
d_gene: TRBD1
abundance: many
v_gene: TRBV28
CDR3nt: TGTGCCAGCAGACCTAGGACAGGGGGCGACGAGCAGTACTTC
CDR3aa: CASRPRTGGDEQYF

j_gene: TRBJ2-7
d_gene: TRBD2
abundance: many
v_gene: TRBV7-9
CDR3nt: TGTGCCAGCAGCTCCCAACCTTTGGGAGCGGGAGGGCCGAACGAGCAGTACTTC
CDR3aa: CASSSQPLGAGGPNEQYF

j_gene: TRBJ2-7
d_gene: -
abundance: -
v_gene: TRBV20-1
CDR3nt: TGCAGTGCCACGACTAGAAGCTCCTACGAGCAGTACTTC
CDR3aa: CSATTRSSYEQYF

j_gene: TRBJ2-7
d_gene: TRBD2
abundance: -
v_gene: TRBV14
CDR3nt: TGTGCCAGCAGCCCAGGGGCGGGAGGTCCCTCCTACGAGCAGTACTTC
CDR3aa: CASSPGAGGPSYEQYF

j_gene: TRBJ1-2
d_gene: TRBD1
abundance: many
v_gene: TRBV30
CDR3nt: TGTGCCTCCCTTGGGGGGGACAGGGGACTCCATGGCTACACCTTC
CDR3aa: CASLGGDRGLHGYTF

j_gene: TRBJ2-7
d_gene: TRBD1
abundance: many
v_gene: TRBV6-2/TRBV6-3
CDR3nt: TGTGCCAGCAGTAAAGCCCCGGGACAGGGAACCTACGAGCAGTACTTC
CDR3aa: CASSKAPGQGTYEQYF

j_gene: TRBJ2-7
d_gene: -
abundance: many
v_gene: TRBV10-3
CDR3nt: TGTGCCATCACCCGGGAGTGGGGCATCGAGCAGTACTTC
CDR3aa: CAITREWGIEQYF

j_gene: TRBJ2-7
d_gene: -
abundance: many
v_gene: TRBV10-3
CDR3nt: TGTGCCATCAGTGATGAGGGGAGGCCGCCTTACGAGCAGTACTTC
CDR3aa: CAISDEGRPPYEQYF

j_gene: TRBJ2-2
d_gene: -
abundance: few
v_gene: TRBV7-2
CDR3nt: TGTGCCAGCAGCCCGGAGGGCCAAACCGGGGAGCTGTTTTTT
CDR3aa: CASSPEGQTGELFF

j_gene: TRBJ2-5
d_gene: -
abundance: -
v_gene: TRBV24-1
CDR3nt: TGTGCCACCAGTGACCCCGCGGCGTACCAAGAGACCCAGTACTTC
CDR3aa: CATSDPAAYQETQYF

j_gene: TRBJ2-7
d_gene: TRBD1
abundance: many
v_gene: TRBV27
CDR3nt: TGTGCCAGCAGTTTTCTCGGGACAGGACCTTACGAGCAGTACTTC
CDR3aa: CASSFLGTGPYEQYF

j_gene: TRBJ2-7
d_gene: TRBD2
abundance: -
v_gene: TRBV7-9
CDR3nt: TGTGCCAGCAGCTTAGCCCGACTAGCGGGAGGCGAGCAGTACTTC
CDR3aa: CASSLARLAGGEQYF

j_gene: TRBJ1-2
d_gene: TRBD1
abundance: -
v_gene: TRBV5-1
CDR3nt: TGCGCCAGCAGCTTGGAAACAGGGGGATTGGATGGCTACACCTTC
CDR3aa: CASSLETGGLDGYTF

j_gene: TRBJ2-3
d_gene: -
abundance: -
v_gene: TRBV2
CDR3nt: TGTGCCAGCAGTGGTAGGAGAACTTCCACAGATACGCAGTATTTT
CDR3aa: CASSGRRTSTDTQYF

j_gene: TRBJ2-3
d_gene: TRBD2
abundance: -
v_gene: TRBV2
CDR3nt: TGTGCCAGCAGGGGACTACCTTACACAGATACGCAGTATTTT
CDR3aa: CASRGLPYTDTQYF

j_gene: TRBJ2-7
d_gene: -
abundance: -
v_gene: TRBV27
CDR3nt: TGTGCCAGCAGTCCCATGAGGCAGGCTTTCTCCTACGAGCAGTACTTC
CDR3aa: CASSPMRQAFSYEQYF

j_gene: TRBJ2-4
d_gene: -
abundance: -
v_gene: TRBV13
CDR3nt: TGTGCCAGCAGCTTAAGCGTCCCTTTCAAAAACATTCAGTACTTC
CDR3aa: CASSLSVPFKNIQYF

j_gene: TRBJ2-5
d_gene: -
abundance: few
v_gene: TRBV4-1
CDR3nt: TGCGCCAGCAGCCAAGGGGCGGGACGTAGCCAAGAGACCCAGTACTTC
CDR3aa: CASSQGAGRSQETQYF

j_gene: TRBJ2-7
d_gene: -
abundance: few
v_gene: TRBV5-1
CDR3nt: TGCGCCAGCAGCTCCGGGACTCCGGAGGAGCAGTACTTC
CDR3aa: CASSSGTPEEQYF

j_gene: TRBJ1-1
d_gene: -
abundance: many
v_gene: TRBV20-1
CDR3nt: TGCAGTGTTGGGGGGATCATAATGAACACTGAAGCTTTCTTT
CDR3aa: CSVGGIIMNTEAFF

j_gene: TRBJ1-4
d_gene: TRBD1
abundance: many
v_gene: TRBV6-2/TRBV6-3
CDR3nt: TGTGCCAGCAGTTTCAATCCGGGACAGCCTACAACTAATGAAAAACTGTTTTTT
CDR3aa: CASSFNPGQPTTNEKLFF

j_gene: TRBJ1-6
d_gene: -
abundance: many
v_gene: TRBV2
CDR3nt: TGTGCCAGCACCCTCCAGAGATATGTCACCCTCCACTTT
CDR3aa: CASTLQRYVTLHF

j_gene: TRBJ2-4
d_gene: TRBD2
abundance: many
v_gene: TRBV2
CDR3nt: TGTGCCAGCAGAAACGGGGGGAAGCAGTACTTC
CDR3aa: CASRNGGKQYF

j_gene: TRBJ1-4
d_gene: -
abundance: -
v_gene: TRBV30
CDR3nt: TGTGCCTGGAGTTTAGGACTTCTACCTTGGGGTAATGAAAAACTGTTTTTT
CDR3aa: CAWSLGLLPWGNEKLFF

j_gene: TRBJ2-6
d_gene: -
abundance: few
v_gene: TRBV27
CDR3nt: TGTGCCAGCAGTCCCCTGGGGGGGGCCAACGTCCTGACTTTC
CDR3aa: CASSPLGGANVLTF

j_gene: TRBJ1-1
d_gene: -
abundance: -
v_gene: TRBV30
CDR3nt: TGTGCCTGGAGTGGCTCCGGGGTTGGCACTGAAGCTTTCTTT
CDR3aa: CAWSGSGVGTEAFF

j_gene: TRBJ1-5
d_gene: -
abundance: many
v_gene: TRBV12-3/TRBV12-4
CDR3nt: TGTGCCAGCAGCCTAGCCCGGGCACGCAATCAGCCCCAGCATTTT
CDR3aa: CASSLARARNQPQHF

j_gene: TRBJ2-7
d_gene: TRBD2
abundance: few
v_gene: TRBV27
CDR3nt: TGTGCCGCTTGGGGACTAGCGGGCTCCGAGCAGTACTTC
CDR3aa: CAAWGLAGSEQYF

j_gene: TRBJ2-1
d_gene: -
abundance: few
v_gene: TRBV6-9
CDR3nt: TGTGCCAGCAGTTCTCCGGGGAATGAGCAGTTCTTC
CDR3aa: CASSSPGNEQFF

j_gene: TRBJ2-2
d_gene: TRBD2
abundance: few
v_gene: TRBV27
CDR3nt: TGTGCCAGCAGCCAAGGACTAGCGGGAGGGTCGATCGACACCGGGGAGCTGTTTTTT
CDR3aa: CASSQGLAGGSIDTGELFF

j_gene: TRBJ2-5
d_gene: -
abundance: many
v_gene: TRBV6-1
CDR3nt: TGTGCCAGCAGTCTACGCCCCATTGATAGAACCCAGTACTTC
CDR3aa: CASSLRPIDRTQYF

j_gene: TRBJ2-5
d_gene: TRBD2
abundance: once
v_gene: TRBV6-1
CDR3nt: TGTGCCAGCAGAGTTATGGCGGGGAGGGAAAAGACCCAGTACTTC
CDR3aa: CASRVMAGREKTQYF

j_gene: TRBJ2-2
d_gene: TRBD2
abundance: -
v_gene: TRBV9
CDR3nt: TGTGCCAGCAGCGTAAGCGGGGGATCGAACACCGGGGAGCTGTTTTTT
CDR3aa: CASSVSGGSNTGELFF

j_gene: TRBJ2-5
d_gene: -
abundance: many
v_gene: TRBV12-3/TRBV12-4
CDR3nt: TGTGCCAGCAGTTTACCGACAGCCCTGGTGGGGACCCAGTACTTC
CDR3aa: CASSLPTALVGTQYF

j_gene: TRBJ2-3
d_gene: -
abundance: -
v_gene: TRBV28
CDR3nt: TGTGCCAGCAGGGCCTTACTAGCTAGCAGCACAGATACGCAGTATTTT
CDR3aa: CASRALLASSTDTQYF

j_gene: TRBJ2-7
d_gene: -
abundance: many
v_gene: TRBV12-3/TRBV12-4
CDR3nt: TGTGCCAGCAGTTTAGCTATGGACAGCGAGCAGTACTTC
CDR3aa: CASSLAMDSEQYF

j_gene: TRBJ1-4
d_gene: -
abundance: few
v_gene: TRBV5-1
CDR3nt: TGCGCCAGCGCGGGATCGGCGGGGGAAAAACTGTTTTTT
CDR3aa: CASAGSAGEKLFF

j_gene: TRBJ2-5
d_gene: TRBD1
abundance: few
v_gene: TRBV20-1
CDR3nt: TGCAGTGCTAGAGATAACGGGGGACAGGGGGCGCGGGGTCAAGAGACCCAGTACTTC
CDR3aa: CSARDNGGQGARGQETQYF

j_gene: TRBJ1-5
d_gene: -
abundance: few
v_gene: TRBV19
CDR3nt: TGTGCCAGTAGTACACCTAGGACAGCATATGGCAATCAGCCCCAGCATTTT
CDR3aa: CASSTPRTAYGNQPQHF

j_gene: TRBJ1-2
d_gene: TRBD1
abundance: many
v_gene: TRBV2
CDR3nt: TGTGCCAGCAGTGAAGGGGACAGGGTCAACTATGGCTACACCTTC
CDR3aa: CASSEGDRVNYGYTF

j_gene: TRBJ2-2
d_gene: TRBD1
abundance: few
v_gene: TRBV7-9
CDR3nt: TGTGCCAGCAGCAGATTGGGACAGGGTCACACCGGGGAGCTGTTTTTT
CDR3aa: CASSRLGQGHTGELFF

j_gene: TRBJ1-1
d_gene: -
abundance: many
v_gene: TRBV5-1
CDR3nt: TGCGCCAGCAGCCCCCGGGACACCAAGAGCACTGAAGCTTTCTTT
CDR3aa: CASSPRDTKSTEAFF

j_gene: TRBJ1-4
d_gene: TRBD1
abundance: -
v_gene: TRBV7-9
CDR3nt: TGTGCCAGCAGCACAGGGACAGGGATTCATGAAAAACTGTTTTTT
CDR3aa: CASSTGTGIHEKLFF

j_gene: TRBJ1-1
d_gene: -
abundance: many
v_gene: TRBV28
CDR3nt: TGTGCCAGCAGTCTACAGGTGTCGGGCACTGAAGCTTTCTTT
CDR3aa: CASSLQVSGTEAFF

j_gene: TRBJ1-4
d_gene: TRBD1
abundance: few
v_gene: TRBV6-1
CDR3nt: TGTGCCAGCAGCCTGGGACAGGGTCAGGAAAAACTGTTTTTT
CDR3aa: CASSLGQGQEKLFF

j_gene: TRBJ2-7
d_gene: -
abundance: -
v_gene: TRBV20-1
CDR3nt: TGCAGTGCTAGATCCTCCGAGTCTACCTACGAGCAGTACTTC
CDR3aa: CSARSSESTYEQYF